The sample holds a few counts of the clone carrying this T cell receptor (beta chain). Its antigen remains unknown. The CDR3 consists of 15 residues. Germline V lookup: CDR1 MGHDK, CDR2 SYGVNS. V lost 3 bases and J 5 bases, leaving 13 bases between the germline ends. The source of the sample is a study of shared clonotypes between healthy human individuals. As for the study in general: Donors were two women and a few men aged 18 to 49. Whole-study results and caveats: Investigators collected only blood, and repertoires in tissues likely differ.

Sorted-subset replicate PCR reactions contained about 200 ng DNA, corresponding to approximately 30,000 T cell genomes. Clones were read by immunoSEQ multiplex PCR, and TCRdb kept only the in-frame ones, dropping some. The sample holds around 700,000 clones; about 78% are singletons and the top ten take 1.8%. What was sequenced was memory CD4+ T cells sorted from blood. Described subset: CD45RA-negative fraction. The rearrangement uses TRBV25-1 and TRBJ1-4; D is ambiguous. This receptor was taken from a woman aged 25 to 39 in good health. CDR3 residues: CASSDSGQQNEKLFF. In DNA, the CDR3 is TGTGCCAGCAGTGATTCGGGCCAGCAGAATGAAAAACTGTTTTTT.